The entry below describes one T cell receptor (beta chain). Per the original data handling: Amplifying reference gene primers gave estimates of nucleated cell counts. Repertoires were generated with immunoSEQ multiplex PCR, while TCRdb's copy carries only in-frame clones and drops some. V and J calls and clone size are those listed in that table; D and trimming were worked out from the DNA. The sample lists some 150,000 clones; 60% to 85% were seen once. The data were obtained in a study of blood T cell repertoires in COVID-19. The CDR3 runs 18 residues. The chain combines TRBV21-1 with TRBJ2-7; the table gives TRBD1 as D, unverified against the DNA. TRBV21-1 represents a pseudogene. This receptor was obtained from a man over 45 with active or convalescent COVID-19. Specimen: peripheral blood. CDR3 sequence: CASSKGPGAGYSSYEQYF. DNA of the CDR3: TGTGCCAGCAGCAAAGGACCTGGGGCAGGGTACTCTTCCTACGAGCAGTACTTC.